This T cell receptor (beta chain) was identified in a study of blood T cells in healthy people across ages. The CDR3 covers 13 residues. The V gene's germline CDR1 is MNHEY and CDR2 SMNVEV (reference sequence). Study-wide results and limits: Reliance upon unsorted PBMCs precluded definitive naive versus antigen-experienced comparison.

On this clonotype: No antigen is known for it. A read error is possible here, since a much larger clone lies one base away.

Through a sample-barcoded 5' primer and a J-beta primer mix, a second PCR was run for about 6 to 11 cycles. TCRdb reanalysed the 5' RACE reads using MiXCR and keeps one entry per CDR3 protein. The sample lists 1.5 million to 2 million distinct CDR3 sequences, roughly 27% occurring once. The source material was blood. V usage is TRBV27 and J usage is TRBJ2-5; no clear D. The source is a woman in her twenties or thirties in good health. The CDR3 nucleotides are TGTGCCAGCGGTTTGACCAATCAAGAGACCCAGTACTTC. This translates into CASGLTNQETQYF.